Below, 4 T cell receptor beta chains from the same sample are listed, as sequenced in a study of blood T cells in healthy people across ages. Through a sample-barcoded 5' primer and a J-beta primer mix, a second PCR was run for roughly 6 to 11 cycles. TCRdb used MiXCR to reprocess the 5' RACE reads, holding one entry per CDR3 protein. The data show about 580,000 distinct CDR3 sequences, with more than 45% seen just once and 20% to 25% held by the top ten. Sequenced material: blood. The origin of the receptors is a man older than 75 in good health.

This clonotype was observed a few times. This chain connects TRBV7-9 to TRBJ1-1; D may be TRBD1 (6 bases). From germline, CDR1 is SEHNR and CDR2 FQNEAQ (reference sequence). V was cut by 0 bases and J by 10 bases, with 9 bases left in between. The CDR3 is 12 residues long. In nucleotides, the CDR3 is TGTGCCAGCAGCTTAGCGGGGGGCGTAGCTTTCTTT. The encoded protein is CASSLAGGVAFF. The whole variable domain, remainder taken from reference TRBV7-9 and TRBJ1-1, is DTGVSQNPRHKITKRGQNVTFRCDPISEHNRLYWYRQTLGQGPEFLTYFQNEAQLEKSRLLSDRFSAERPKGSFSTLEIQRTEQGDSAMYLCASSLAGGVAFFGQGTRLTVV.

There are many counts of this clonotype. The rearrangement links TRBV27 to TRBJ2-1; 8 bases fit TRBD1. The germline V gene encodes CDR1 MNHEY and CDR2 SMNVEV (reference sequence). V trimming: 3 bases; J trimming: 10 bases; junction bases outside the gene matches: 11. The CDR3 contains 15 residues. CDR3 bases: TGTGCCAGCAGTTTGATGTTCTCGTCAGGGGGCGAGCAGTTCTTC. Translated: CASSLMFSSGGEQFF.

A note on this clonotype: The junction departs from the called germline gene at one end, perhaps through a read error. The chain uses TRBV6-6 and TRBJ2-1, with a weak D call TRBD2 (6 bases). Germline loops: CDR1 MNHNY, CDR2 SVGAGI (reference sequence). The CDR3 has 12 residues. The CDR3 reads CASSTGGNERFF. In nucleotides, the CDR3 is TGTGCCAGCAGCACTGGGGGGAATGAGCGGTTCTTC.

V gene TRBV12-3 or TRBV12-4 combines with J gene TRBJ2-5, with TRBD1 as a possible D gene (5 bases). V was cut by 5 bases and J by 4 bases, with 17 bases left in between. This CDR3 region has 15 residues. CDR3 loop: CASSPTVGDPETQYF. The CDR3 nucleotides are TGTGCCAGCAGTCCGACAGTTGGGGATCCAGAGACCCAGTACTTC.